The 27 T cell receptor beta chains in this list originate from one sample, sequenced in a study of cytomegalovirus exposure and HLA in healthy donors (dated by TCRdb to the late 2010s). The library was produced with the immunoSEQ multiplex PCR assay. Sourced from immuneACCESS, this table was stored by TCRdb with only in-frame sequences that have V and J called. A share of the clones is absent; for the studies checked, an unresolved V gene accounts for under half, and the remainder has no known explanation. The table for this sample lists roughly 250,000 clones; roughly 86% of them were counted only once. The ten biggest clones cover 1% to 1.5% of the sample. Sequenced: PBMCs. These receptors came from a woman younger than 45 in good health and CMV-seropositive.

This chain joins TRBV5-1 and TRBJ2-5, with TRBD2 as a possible D gene (6 bases). Germline values: CDR1 SGHRS, CDR2 YFSETQ. The CDR3 contains 16 residues. The V and J ends lost 2 bases and 2 bases respectively, with 16 bases between them. CDR3 bases: TGCGCCAGCAGCTTAGTTAGCGGACCTAATCAAGAGACCCAGTACTTC. Amino acid sequence: CASSLVSGPNQETQYF.

The rearrangement links TRBV19 to TRBJ2-1; TRBD2 matches 7 bases. The CDR3 is 14 amino acids. With V trimmed by 8 bases and J by 0 bases, 4 bases remained unmatched. From germline, CDR1 is LNHDA and CDR2 SQIVND (reference sequence). CDR3 bases: TGTGCCAGTGGAGGCGGGAGCTCCTACAATGAGCAGTTCTTC. Its protein is CASGGGSSYNEQFF.

This rearrangement joins TRBV14 to TRBJ1-4; the match to TRBD1 covers 9 bases. The V gene's germline CDR1 is SGHDN and CDR2 FVKESK. This CDR3 has 15 amino acids. Trimming at V came to 3 bases and at J to 6 bases, leaving 5 bases not matched to a gene. As DNA, the CDR3 is TGTGCCAGCAGCCATCTGAGGACAGGGGATGAAAAACTGTTTTTT. Translation: CASSHLRTGDEKLFF.

This clone has more than one count but fewer than ten. The rearrangement links TRBV2 to TRBJ2-2; 8 nucleotides agree with TRBD1. Germline V gene lookup returns CDR1 SNHLY and CDR2 FYNNEI. Germline trimming cut 7 bases from V and 1 base from J; bases unmatched to any gene: 2. The CDR3 has 14 amino acids. CDR3 in DNA: TGTGCCAGCAAGGGGACAGGGAACACCGGGGAGCTGTTTTTT. Protein: CASKGTGNTGELFF.

This chain uses TRBV5-1 with TRBJ2-1; 11 nucleotides line up with TRBD2. Germline V gives CDR1 SGHRS, CDR2 YFSETQ. The CDR3 totals 16 residues. V gave up 4 bases and J gave up 9 bases; unmatched junction bases: 12. For the CDR3, the DNA is TGCGCCAGCAGCCTGACTAGCGGGACGCTTCGGGGTGAGCAGTTCTTC. Translation: CASSLTSGTLRGEQFF. The whole variable domain, remainder taken from reference TRBV5-1 and TRBJ2-1, is KAGVTQTPRYLIKTRGQQVTLSCSPISGHRSVSWYQQTPGQGLQFLFEYFSETQRNKGNFPGRFSGRQFSNSRSEMNVSTLELGDSALYLCASSLTSGTLRGEQFFGPGTRLTVL.

V gene TRBV28 combines with J gene TRBJ1-5; the D gene is possibly TRBD1 (6 bases). Germline-derived CDR1 and CDR2 are MDHEN and SYDVKM. The CDR3 contains 18 residues. V was cut by 5 bases and J by 3 bases, with 23 bases left in between. CDR3 in DNA: TGTGCCAGCAGTCCTAGGACAGCACTAGAACTCCTCAATCAGCCCCAGCATTTT. It encodes CASSPRTALELLNQPQHF. Drawing the rest from reference TRBV28 and TRBJ1-5, the complete variable domain is DVKVTQSSRYLVKRTGEKVFLECVQDMDHENMFWYRQDPGLGLRLIYFSYDVKMKEKGDIPEGYSVSREKKERFSLILESASTNQTSMYLCASSPRTALELLNQPQHFGDGTRLSIL.

V gene TRBV9 combines with J gene TRBJ2-3; 12 nucleotides match TRBD2. The CDR3 spans 16 residues. The J segment lost 4 bases and the V segment lost 3 bases, leaving 6 bases of the junction unmatched. CDR1 and CDR2 from the germline V gene are SGDLS and YYNGEE. This chain's CDR3 is CASSDLLAGGSDTQYF. Here the CDR3 DNA reads TGTGCCAGCAGCGACCTACTAGCGGGAGGATCAGATACGCAGTATTTT.

This chain links TRBV19 with TRBJ1-1; no definite D call. Germline CDR1 LNHDA, CDR2 SQIVND (reference sequence). The V end lost 1 base, the J end lost 0 bases, and 9 bases lay between the germline ends. CDR3 length equals 15 residues. CDR3: CASSIGRLMNTEAFF. The DNA of the CDR3 is TGTGCCAGTAGTATAGGCCGACTAATGAACACTGAAGCTTTCTTT. The full variable domain, in which reference TRBV19 and TRBJ1-1 provide the parts outside the CDR3, is DGGITQSPKYLFRKEGQNVTLSCEQNLNHDAMYWYRQDPGQGLRLIYYSQIVNDFQKGDIAEGYSVSREKKESFPLTVTSAQKNPTAFYLCASSIGRLMNTEAFFGQGTRLTVV.

This clone is a singleton in its sample. The chain links TRBV4-1 to TRBJ2-3; D remains unclear. CDR1 and CDR2 from the germline V gene are MGHRA and YSYEKL. With 4 bases removed from V and 2 bases from J, the gap between germline ends came to 19 bases. The CDR3 contains 17 residues. The CDR3 loop reads CASSPLVLADNTDTQYF. CDR3 in DNA: TGCGCCAGCAGCCCATTGGTCTTGGCAGATAACACAGATACGCAGTATTTT.

The chain couples TRBV5-1 to TRBJ2-7; possibly TRBD1 for D (6 bases). The CDR3 is made up of 15 amino acids. Germline V gene lookup returns CDR1 SGHRS and CDR2 YFSETQ. V dropped 3 bases and J dropped 4 bases, with 17 bases sitting between them. The CDR3 coding sequence is TGCGCCAGCAGCTCTCAGGGGTCATCGGTATACGAGCAGTACTTC. Amino acids: CASSSQGSSVYEQYF.

The rearrangement uses TRBV4-1 and TRBJ1-1; weak D call: TRBD1 (6 bases). Germline V gene data show CDR1 as MGHRA and CDR2 as YSYEKL. The V end lost 0 bases, the J end lost 13 bases, and 18 bases lay between the germline ends. The CDR3 runs to 14 residues. The CDR3 DNA reads as TGCGCCAGCAGCCAAGACAGCAGGGGATTAGTTTTTTTCTTT. Protein: CASSQDSRGLVFFF.

The chain combines TRBV12-5 with TRBJ2-3; 8 nucleotides align to TRBD2. V trimming: 4 bases; J trimming: 6 bases; junction bases outside the gene matches: 9. CDR1 is LGHNT, CDR2 FRNRAP, per germline. CDR3 length equals 15 residues. The CDR3 region is CASGWTSSLGDTQYF. CDR3 DNA sequence: TGTGCTAGTGGTTGGACTAGCTCACTAGGGGATACGCAGTATTTT.

V gene TRBV28 combines with J gene TRBJ1-2; unclear D gene. The germline gives CDR1 MDHEN, CDR2 SYDVKM. V lost 3 bases and J 4 bases, leaving 9 bases between the germline ends. The CDR3 is made up of 13 amino acids. The CDR3 loop reads CASSFNGVYGYTF. The CDR3, as DNA: TGTGCCAGCAGTTTCAACGGGGTCTATGGCTACACCTTC.

The chain has TRBV30 and TRBJ1-5; tentatively, D is TRBD1 (6 bases). The CDR3 loop spans 14 amino acids. V lost 1 base and J 5 bases, leaving 12 bases between the germline ends. In germline, CDR1 is GTSNPN, CDR2 SVGIG (reference sequence). The CDR3 coding sequence is TGTGCCTGGAGTGGGGGGCAGGGCCATCAGCCCCAGCATTTT. Translating gives CAWSGGQGHQPQHF.

This chain uses TRBV5-1 with TRBJ1-2; TRBD1 is a possible D gene (5 bases). This CDR3 is built from 13 residues. V was clipped by 2 bases and J by 6 bases, with 11 bases between them. Germline V gene sequence: CDR1 SGHRS, CDR2 YFSETQ. The CDR3 nucleotides are TGCGCCAGCAGCTTAGCAGAAGGGGATGGCTACACCTTC. This encodes CASSLAEGDGYTF.

The sample holds a few counts of this clone. V usage is TRBV30 and J usage is TRBJ2-7, with TRBD1 matching 8 bases. Germline-derived CDR1 and CDR2 are GTSNPN and SVGIG (reference sequence). J gave up 7 bases and V 5 bases, and 13 bases lay outside the gene matches. The CDR3 runs to 14 residues. The CDR3 DNA sequence: TGTGCCTGGGACAGGGACAGACAGGGGAGGGAGCAGTACTTC. Translated, it gives CAWDRDRQGREQYF.

The chain links TRBV4-1 to TRBJ2-2; no clear D. Germline V gene lookup returns CDR1 MGHRA and CDR2 YSYEKL. V dropped 1 base and J dropped 5 bases, with 8 bases sitting between them. The CDR3 runs 14 residues. The CDR3 loop is CASSQVQATGELFF. CDR3 DNA sequence: TGCGCCAGCAGCCAAGTTCAAGCTACCGGGGAGCTGTTTTTT.

The chain carries TRBV5-1 and TRBJ2-2; possibly TRBD2 for D (6 bases). This CDR3 is 15 amino acids long. The ends were cut back, 2 bases at V and 6 bases at J, with 14 bases in the middle. From germline, CDR1 is SGHRS and CDR2 YFSETQ. CDR3 region: CASSFGSSEAGELFF. The DNA for the CDR3 is TGCGCCAGCAGCTTTGGGTCTAGCGAGGCCGGGGAGCTGTTTTTT. Combining the CDR3 with reference TRBV5-1 and TRBJ2-2 gives the whole variable domain KAGVTQTPRYLIKTRGQQVTLSCSPISGHRSVSWYQQTPGQGLQFLFEYFSETQRNKGNFPGRFSGRQFSNSRSEMNVSTLELGDSALYLCASSFGSSEAGELFFGEGSRLTVL.

This chain joins TRBV9 and TRBJ2-3; TRBD2 matches at 12 bases. The CDR3 runs to 16 residues. The trim removed 4 bases at V and 2 bases at J, leaving 5 bases unmatched. Germline V gene lookup returns CDR1 SGDLS and CDR2 YYNGEE. CDR3 protein: CASSLRTSGTTDTQYF. For the CDR3, the DNA is TGTGCCAGCAGCCTAAGGACTAGCGGGACCACAGATACGCAGTATTTT.

CDR3 in amino acids: CSVKKGQGTGNTGELFF. CDR3 DNA sequence: TGCAGCGTTAAAAAGGGACAGGGGACGGGGAACACCGGGGAGCTGTTTTTT. The gene calls are TRBV29-1 and TRBJ2-2; 10 bases agree with TRBD1. The CDR3 is made up of 17 amino acids. Per the germline V gene, CDR1 is SQVTM and CDR2 is ANQGSEA. V shed 5 bases and J 1 base; nucleotides not matched to a gene: 10.

CDR3 region: CASSIAGQGAYGYTF. As DNA, the CDR3 is TGTGCCAGTAGTATAGCCGGGCAGGGCGCCTATGGCTACACCTTC. The chain has TRBV19 and TRBJ1-2; possibly TRBD1 for D (5 bases). Deletions cut 1 base from V and 4 bases from J, with 13 bases between. CDR3 size: 15 residues. CDR1 and CDR2 from the germline V gene are LNHDA and SQIVND (reference sequence).

The CDR3 protein is CASSESRQLEAFF. The CDR3 DNA follows: TGCGCCAGCAGTGAGTCGAGGCAGCTAGAAGCTTTCTTT. This chain connects TRBV10-1 to TRBJ1-1; no clear D gene. This CDR3 has 13 amino acids. V lost 0 bases, J lost 8 bases, and 10 bases lay in between. CDR1 is WNHNN, CDR2 SYGVQD, per germline (reference sequence).

The chain uses TRBV5-1 and TRBJ2-1; 10 bases are a match to TRBD2. The J segment lost 7 bases and the V segment lost 4 bases, leaving 11 bases of the junction unmatched. The CDR3 spans 16 residues. Germline assignment: CDR1 SGHRS and CDR2 YFSETQ. In nucleotides, the CDR3 is TGCGCCAGCAGCGTGGAGGGACTAGCGAAGATGAATGAGCAGTTCTTC. This encodes CASSVEGLAKMNEQFF.

This rearrangement joins TRBV5-1 to TRBJ1-5; D unclear. CDR1 is SGHRS, CDR2 YFSETQ, per germline. Between the trimmed V and J ends, which lost 0 bases and 1 base, there was a span of 8 bases. The CDR3 totals 15 residues. The CDR3 coding sequence is TGCGCCAGCAGCTTGGATGCGGGGAGCAATCAGCCCCAGCATTTT. The encoded protein is CASSLDAGSNQPQHF.

The V and J genes are TRBV2 and TRBJ2-2; TRBD1 is a possible D gene (5 bases). In germline, CDR1 is SNHLY, CDR2 FYNNEI. V dropped 8 bases and J dropped 1 base, with 11 bases sitting between them. There are 14 residues in the CDR3. The CDR3 reads CASALTVNTGELFF. As DNA, the CDR3 is TGTGCCAGCGCCTTGACAGTGAACACCGGGGAGCTGTTTTTT.

The rearrangement links TRBV27 to TRBJ1-3, with 9 bases fitting TRBD1. V lost 5 bases to trimming and J lost 4 bases; unmatched junction nucleotides: 6. The CDR3 is made up of 15 amino acids. Germline V lookup: CDR1 MNHEY, CDR2 SMNVEV (reference sequence). The CDR3 DNA reads as TGTGCCAGCAGTATACAGGGGGCGCGGGGAAACACCATATATTTT. Translation gives CASSIQGARGNTIYF.

This clone was observed a single time. The V and J genes are TRBV9 and TRBJ2-3; D may be TRBD2 (6 bases). Germline CDR1 is SGDLS and CDR2 is YYNGEE. The CDR3 has 14 amino acids. V was clipped by 3 bases and J by 2 bases, with 10 bases between them. For the CDR3, the DNA is TGTGCCAGCAGCGCCGGGACTCTCACAGATACGCAGTATTTT. This gives the protein CASSAGTLTDTQYF. The full variable domain, rest sourced from reference TRBV9 and TRBJ2-3, is DSGVTQTPKHLITATGQRVTLRCSPRSGDLSVYWYQQSLDQGLQFLIQYYNGEERAKGNILERFSAQQFPDLHSELNLSSLELGDSALYFCASSAGTLTDTQYFGPGTRLTVL.